This section outlines one TCR beta chain sequence together with its context. These data belong to a study of blood T cell repertoires in COVID-19. Study-wide context: Whether acute or convalescent, the COVID-19 samples came from the United States, Italy and Spain. T cells, B-cell-depleted T cells, or PBMCs supplied cDNA or gDNA.

Original handling: Amplifying reference gene primers gave estimates of nucleated cell counts. Data came from immunoSEQ multiplex PCR; TCRdb stores just in-frame clones and leaves some out. V and J calls and clone size are those listed in that table; D and trimming were worked out from the DNA. The sample records some 250,000 clones, roughly 86% being singletons. From germline, CDR1 is SGHDT and CDR2 YYEEEE. This CDR3 has 13 residues. V was pared by 0 bases and J by 11 bases, with 14 bases between. The chain links TRBV5-6 to TRBJ1-2; D call uncertain. The source of this sequence is a human donor in a cohort sampled during active COVID-19. The sample taken for sequencing was peripheral blood. DNA of the CDR3: TGTGCCAGCAGCTTGGGGCGGACTTGGAAGTACACCTTC. It encodes CASSLGRTWKYTF. Supplemented by reference TRBV5-6 and TRBJ1-2, the full variable domain reads DAGVTQSPTHLIKTRGQQVTLRCSPKSGHDTVSWYQQALGQGPQFIFQYYEEEERQRGNFPDRFSGHQFPNYSSELNVNALLLGDSALYLCASSLGRTWKYTFGSGTRLTVV.